Each of the 23 T cell receptor beta chains below was sequenced from the same sample in a study of T-cell reconstitution after alpha-beta-depleted transplantation in children. Preparing the TCRbeta library involved the use of unique molecular identifiers. Via MiXCR, TCRdb re-called the PCR reads, giving one row per CDR3 protein. The repertoire consists of 350,000 to 500,000 distinct CDR3 sequences, with about 45% occurring once and the leading ten covering 25% to 30%. The sequencing used PBMCs, collected before TCRalphabeta/CD19-depleted stem cell transplant. These receptors all stem from a girl aged 2-9 years with aplastic anemia, due to receive a stem cell transplant.

Worth noting for this clonotype: The CDR3 ends on some other residue instead of the conserved phenylalanine or tryptophan, so this is likely a read error. It is unclear where the CDR3 begins or ends on the DNA, so no DNA is shown, and the CDR3 is as TCRdb lists it. The CDR3 sequence is CASSQTSGRPSSHL. The rearrangement links TRBV28 to TRBJ2-7; TRBD2 is the table's D call, not checked against the DNA. The germline V gene has CDR1 MDHEN and CDR2 SYDVKM. The CDR3 is 14 amino acids in total, end residues counted.

The gene calls are TRBV11-2 and TRBJ1-3, with 8 positions matching TRBD1. This CDR3 spans 15 amino acids. The V and J ends lost 4 bases and 4 bases, in that order; junction bases with no gene match: 6. Germline V gene sequence: CDR1 SGHAT, CDR2 FQNNGV. For the CDR3, the DNA is TGTGCCAGCAGCTCCCCCCGGGACAGGGGAAACACCATATATTTT. Protein sequence: CASSSPRDRGNTIYF.

The J gene is TRBJ2-7, the V gene TRBV28, with D tentatively TRBD2 (5 bases). Germline lookup yields CDR1 MDHEN and CDR2 SYDVKM. V lost 6 bases, J lost 1 base, and 13 bases lay in between. CDR3 length: 14 amino acids. The CDR3 DNA is TGTGCCAGCAGCCCGGACTTCGCTTCCTACGAGCAGTACTTC. It encodes CASSPDFASYEQYF.

Ten or more counts support this clonotype. V usage is TRBV5-1 and J usage is TRBJ2-1; TRBD1 matches 9 bases. Losses at the gene ends were 0 bases for V and 8 bases for J; bases not matched to a gene: 15. This CDR3 comprises 18 residues. Germline assignment: CDR1 SGHRS and CDR2 YFSETQ. CDR3 in amino acids: CASSLVLYRGPDVDEQFF. The CDR3 DNA is TGCGCCAGCAGCTTGGTCCTATACAGGGGGCCGGACGTCGATGAGCAGTTCTTC.

This chain connects TRBV5-1 to TRBJ2-1; 12 positions agree with TRBD2. This CDR3 region has 16 residues. The germline gives CDR1 SGHRS, CDR2 YFSETQ. V lost 4 bases to trimming and J lost 5 bases; unmatched junction nucleotides: 7. CDR3 coding DNA: TGCGCCAGCAGCGGCGGGACTAGCGGGCCCCACAATGAGCAGTTCTTC. It encodes CASSGGTSGPHNEQFF.

In regard to this clonotype: A much larger clone lies a single base off, so this may be a read error. This rearrangement joins TRBV9 to TRBJ2-2; a weak D match, TRBD2 (5 bases). Germline V gives CDR1 SGDLS, CDR2 YYNGEE. The CDR3 extends over 14 amino acids. The CDR3 here is CASSPRSGTGELSF. Written as DNA, the CDR3 is TGTGCCAGCAGCCCCCGCAGCGGCACCGGGGAGCTGTCTTTT. The full variable domain, completed using reference TRBV9 and TRBJ2-2, is DSGVTQTPKHLITATGQRVTLRCSPRSGDLSVYWYQQSLDQGLQFLIQYYNGEERAKGNILERFSAQQFPDLHSELNLSSLELGDSALYFCASSPRSGTGELSFGEGSRLTVL.

In its sample, this clonotype was seen many times. The V gene is TRBV4-2, the J gene TRBJ1-2; tentatively, D is TRBD1 (5 bases). The CDR3 sequence is 15 residues long. The germline V gene encodes CDR1 LGHNA and CDR2 YNFKEQ. V lost 0 bases, J lost 6 bases, and 14 bases lay in between. CDR3 region: CASSQDTGVWNGYTF. As DNA, the CDR3 is TGTGCCAGCAGCCAAGATACAGGCGTGTGGAATGGCTACACCTTC.

DNA of the CDR3: TGTGCCAGTAGTCCGACGGGACGGGGTAAAAACATTCAGTACTTC. Translation: CASSPTGRGKNIQYF. The chain couples TRBV19 to TRBJ2-4; tentatively, D is TRBD1 or TRBD2 (5 bases each). Deletions cut 5 bases from V and 4 bases from J, with 15 bases between. Germline V lookup: CDR1 LNHDA, CDR2 SQIVND (reference sequence). There are 15 residues in the CDR3.

This clonotype was observed at least ten times. This chain joins TRBV12-3 or TRBV12-4 and TRBJ2-7; TRBD2 might be the D (5 bases). The CDR3 spans 14 residues. V gave up 6 bases and J gave up 8 bases, with 20 bases separating them. CDR3 nucleotides: TGTGCCAGCAGCCCCACGGGGTCTTTACGAAAGCAGTACTTC. The encoded protein is CASSPTGSLRKQYF.

In its sample, this clonotype was seen once. The genes are TRBV5-1 and TRBJ2-1, with TRBD2 matching over 11 bases. Germline trimming cut 4 bases from V and 0 bases from J; bases unmatched to any gene: 3. CDR1 is SGHRS, CDR2 YFSETQ, per germline. CDR3 size: 16 residues. This chain's CDR3 is CASSGLAGGSYNEQFF. The CDR3, as DNA: TGCGCCAGCAGCGGTCTAGCGGGGGGCTCCTACAATGAGCAGTTCTTC.

This chain uses TRBV30 with TRBJ2-3; D ambiguous. The germline V gene has CDR1 GTSNPN and CDR2 SVGIG (reference sequence). Deletions cut 3 bases from V and 2 bases from J, with 3 bases between. The CDR3 contains 11 residues. The CDR3 spells CAWSFTDTQYF. The CDR3 nucleotides read TGTGCCTGGAGCTTCACAGATACGCAGTATTTT.

The chain employs TRBV12-5 and TRBJ2-7; a weak D match, TRBD1 (6 bases). Per the germline V gene, CDR1 is LGHNT and CDR2 is FRNRAP. Trimming left V 0 bases short and J 3 bases short, with 18 bases between. The CDR3 spans 17 residues. CDR3 sequence reads: CASGLVNVGQGGYEQYF. The CDR3 DNA sequence: TGTGCTAGTGGTTTGGTAAATGTCGGTCAAGGGGGCTACGAGCAGTACTTC.

This chain joins TRBV6-2 or TRBV6-3 and TRBJ2-5, with 9 positions matching TRBD1. The CDR3 contains 16 residues. The ends lost 2 bases at V and 2 bases at J; junction bases unmatched: 6. Germline V gene data show CDR1 as MNHEY and CDR2 as SVGEGT. The CDR3 coding sequence is TGTGCCAGCAGTTACGAGACAGGGGGTTTTCAAGAGACCCAGTACTTC. It codes for CASSYETGGFQETQYF.

This clonotype was found a few times. The chain combines TRBV20-1 with TRBJ1-1; TRBD1 is a possible D gene (5 bases). Germline CDR1 reads DFQATT; CDR2 reads SNEGSKA (reference sequence). CDR3 length: 14 amino acids. CDR3 sequence: CSSRTGGLSTEAFF. CDR3 DNA: TGCAGCTCTCGGACCGGGGGGTTGAGTACTGAAGCTTTCTTT.

The gene calls are TRBV27 and TRBJ2-6; weak D call: TRBD1 (5 bases). The length of the CDR3 is 16 residues. Germline-derived CDR1 and CDR2 are MNHEY and SMNVEV (reference sequence). The ends were cut back, 4 bases at V and 0 bases at J, with 10 bases in the middle. This CDR3 reads CASSYRQSSGANVLTF. CDR3 in DNA: TGTGCCAGCAGTTACAGGCAGAGCTCTGGGGCCAACGTCCTGACTTTC.

This clonotype was seen ten or more times. V and J are TRBV11-2 and TRBJ2-7; TRBD2 aligns across 11 bases. This CDR3 is 15 amino acids long. The trim removed 5 bases at V and 6 bases at J, leaving 9 bases unmatched. CDR1 SGHAT and CDR2 FQNNGV come from the germline V gene. In nucleotides, the CDR3 is TGTGCCAGCAGCCCCATAGCGGGAGGGCTGAGCGAGCAGTACTTC. Its translation is CASSPIAGGLSEQYF.

This chain links TRBV7-2 with TRBJ2-3; 10 positions match TRBD1. There are 15 residues in the CDR3. Germline CDR1 SGHTA, CDR2 FQGNSA. With 5 bases clipped from V and 1 base from J, the junction kept 3 bases outside the gene matches. This chain's CDR3 is CASSDGTGGTDTQYF. The CDR3 nucleotides are TGTGCCAGCAGCGATGGGACAGGGGGCACAGATACGCAGTATTTT. Together with reference TRBV7-2 and TRBJ2-3, the CDR3 gives the full variable domain: GAGVSQSPSNKVTEKGKDVELRCDPISGHTALYWYRQSLGQGLEFLIYFQGNSAPDKSGLPSDRFSAERTGGSVSTLTIQRTQQEDSAVYLCASSDGTGGTDTQYFGPGTRLTVL.

The chain employs TRBV20-1 and TRBJ2-7; D is perhaps TRBD1 (6 bases). The CDR3 covers 15 residues. Trimming removed 7 bases from V and 0 bases from J, with 19 bases in between. Germline V CDR1 and CDR2: DFQATT, SNEGSKA (reference sequence). Here the CDR3 DNA reads TGCAGTGTTAGGCGCCTCGGACAGAGCTCCTACGAGCAGTACTTC. Its translation: CSVRRLGQSSYEQYF.

This chain connects TRBV12-3 or TRBV12-4 to TRBJ2-7; TRBD1 is a possible D gene (6 bases). The V and J ends lost 3 bases and 5 bases respectively, with 17 bases between them. This CDR3 comprises 15 residues. The DNA for the CDR3 is TGTGCCAGCAGTTTTCAACAGGGAAATAGGAACGAGCAGTACTTC. It yields the protein CASSFQQGNRNEQYF.

This rearrangement joins TRBV18 to TRBJ2-6; the match to TRBD2 covers 8 bases. V was pared by 3 bases and J by 0 bases, with 4 bases of the junction left unmatched. This CDR3 region has 17 residues. Germline V gene data show CDR1 as KGHSH and CDR2 as LQKENI. Here the CDR3 reads CASSPSGISSGANVLTF. For the CDR3, the DNA is TGTGCCAGCTCACCTAGCGGGATCTCCTCTGGGGCCAACGTCCTGACTTTC.

In this sample, this clonotype turned up many times. The chain links TRBV27 to TRBJ1-1, with 9 bases that match TRBD1. CDR1 and CDR2 from the germline V gene are MNHEY and SMNVEV (reference sequence). With V trimmed by 5 bases and J by 6 bases, 10 bases remained unmatched. The CDR3 contains 15 residues. The CDR3 region has the DNA TGTGCCAGCAGTCCCCAGACAGGGGGGTATGCTGAAGCTTTCTTT. Protein product: CASSPQTGGYAEAFF.

The J gene is TRBJ2-7, the V gene TRBV6-1, with TRBD1 matching 11 bases. The V gene's germline CDR1 is MNHNS and CDR2 SASEGT. Unmatched junction bases numbered 8, after V lost 6 bases and J lost 4 bases. The CDR3 extends over 15 amino acids. In nucleotides, the CDR3 is TGTGCCAGCAGAATCGGGACAGGGGGTCTTTACGAGCAGTACTTC. Amino acids: CASRIGTGGLYEQYF.

This clonotype was counted only a few times. The chain has TRBV29-1 and TRBJ2-5; no clear D. The germline V and J ends were trimmed by 7 bases and 5 bases, with 20 bases remaining between them. This CDR3 has 14 amino acids. Germline V gene data show CDR1 as SQVTM and CDR2 as ANQGSEA. CDR3 sequence: CSAALRNLMETQYF. The CDR3 nucleotides read TGCAGCGCTGCCCTCCGGAACCTGATGGAGACCCAGTACTTC.